The 10 T cell receptor beta chains below were found in one sample sequenced in a study of T cells in Graves' hyperthyroidism and ophthalmopathy. It was RNA transcripts that yielded the amplified TCR beta CDR3 regions. The HTBI primer set served for first-round RT-PCR of the TCR CDR3. TCRdb used MiXCR to reprocess the multiplex PCR reads, holding one entry per CDR3 protein. The sample lists roughly 550,000 distinct CDR3 sequences, more than 15% occurring once. Sequenced sample: blood. All receptors derive from a woman aged 30 to 39 with Graves' ophthalmopathy.

The table lists this clonotype with a few counts. This chain links TRBV5-5 with TRBJ1-2; D is undetermined. Germline CDR1 and CDR2: SGHKS and YYEKEE (reference sequence). This CDR3 contains 14 residues. V was trimmed by 0 bases and J by 6 bases, leaving 12 bases between them. The CDR3 nucleotides are TGTGCCAGCAGCTTGGGGACCTCCTTAGATGGCTACACCTTC. It encodes CASSLGTSLDGYTF. Full variable domain (missing parts from reference TRBV5-5 and TRBJ1-2): DAGVTQSPTHLIKTRGQQVTLRCSPISGHKSVSWYQQVLGQGPQFIFQYYEKEERGRGNFPDRFSARQFPNYSSELNVNALLLGDSALYLCASSLGTSLDGYTFGSGTRLTVV.

This clonotype has a handful of counts. The V and J genes are TRBV7-6 and TRBJ2-2; D is possibly TRBD1 (6 bases). The germline V and J ends were trimmed by 7 bases and 4 bases, with 13 bases remaining between them. CDR1 and CDR2 from the germline V gene are SGHVS and FNYEAQ. The CDR3 contains 14 residues. The CDR3: CASNPTGLTGELFF. The CDR3 DNA reads TGTGCCAGCAACCCGACAGGTCTCACCGGGGAGCTGTTTTTT.

This rearrangement joins TRBV29-1 to TRBJ2-7; TRBD1 matches at 9 bases. In germline, CDR1 is SQVTM, CDR2 ANQGSEA. The V segment lost 7 bases and the J segment 2 bases; nucleotides outside the gene matches: 9. The CDR3 consists of 14 residues. The CDR3 protein is CSAPPGTGPYEQYF. For the CDR3, the DNA is TGCAGCGCTCCCCCCGGGACAGGGCCCTACGAGCAGTACTTC.

This clonotype was seen at least ten times. This chain links TRBV28 with TRBJ2-2; D not certain. CDR3 length equals 12 residues. V was clipped by 5 bases and J by 2 bases, with 3 bases between them. Looked up from germline, CDR1 is MDHEN and CDR2 is SYDVKM. The CDR3 region is CASSPNTGELFF. CDR3 DNA: TGTGCCAGCAGTCCCAACACCGGGGAGCTGTTTTTT. The full variable domain, completed using reference TRBV28 and TRBJ2-2, is DVKVTQSSRYLVKRTGEKVFLECVQDMDHENMFWYRQDPGLGLRLIYFSYDVKMKEKGDIPEGYSVSREKKERFSLILESASTNQTSMYLCASSPNTGELFFGEGSRLTVL.

This clonotype was seen ten or more times. This rearrangement joins TRBV6-1 to TRBJ1-1; D is undetermined. The V gene's germline CDR1 is MNHNS and CDR2 SASEGT. With 3 bases removed from V and 2 bases from J, the gap between germline ends came to 10 bases. The length of the CDR3 is 14 residues. This CDR3 reads CASSDSDINTEAFF. The CDR3 coding sequence is TGTGCCAGCAGTGACAGCGATATCAACACTGAAGCTTTCTTT.

This clonotype was seen more than once but under ten times. The rearrangement links TRBV19 to TRBJ1-1; D possibly corresponds to TRBD1 (6 bases). Trimming left V 4 bases short and J 10 bases short, with 22 bases between. CDR3 length: 15 amino acids. The V gene's germline CDR1 is LNHDA and CDR2 SQIVND (reference sequence). CDR3 sequence reads: CASSNRRGRSVTAFF. The CDR3 DNA reads as TGTGCCAGTAGTAATCGGCGGGGGCGATCGGTAACAGCTTTCTTT.

The V gene is TRBV7-8, the J gene TRBJ1-3; 10 positions match TRBD1. The length of the CDR3 is 17 residues. Germline-derived CDR1 and CDR2 are SGHVS and FQNEAQ. Trimming took 6 bases from V and 2 from J; bases not matched to a gene: 10. Written as DNA, the CDR3 is TGTGCCAGCAGACCTCCCGGACAGGGGGGGGCTGGAAACACCATATATTTT. As protein: CASRPPGQGGAGNTIYF.

This clonotype occurred many times. V gene TRBV4-1 combines with J gene TRBJ2-7; a possible D gene is TRBD1 (5 bases). Looked up from germline, CDR1 is MGHRA and CDR2 is YSYEKL. V lost 0 bases and J 1 base, leaving 10 bases between the germline ends. The CDR3 runs 15 residues. Here the CDR3 reads CASSQEAGLSYEQYF. The CDR3 bases are TGCGCCAGCAGCCAAGAGGCAGGGTTATCCTACGAGCAGTACTTC.

The CDR3 spells CASKSQVGPYEQYF. DNA of the CDR3: TGTGCCAGTAAATCGCAGGTCGGCCCCTACGAGCAGTACTTC. This chain uses TRBV19 with TRBJ2-7; unclear D gene. The germline CDR1 and CDR2 sequences are LNHDA and SQIVND (reference sequence). CDR3 length equals 14 residues. Trimming shortened V by 7 bases and J by 2 bases, and 15 bases separated the two germline ends.

Written as DNA, the CDR3 is TGCGCCAGCAGCCAAGATGCCGGGGGGGTCGGCGCTGAAGCTTTCTTT. This translates into CASSQDAGGVGAEAFF. This chain connects TRBV4-3 to TRBJ1-1, with D tentatively TRBD1 (5 bases). V gave up 0 bases and J gave up 6 bases, with 17 bases separating them. This CDR3 is 16 amino acids long. Germline CDR1 LGHNA, CDR2 YSLEER.